The following is a T cell receptor beta chain sequence with its context. This sample is drawn from a study of blood T cell repertoires in COVID-19. Study-level information: In each case, the material was cDNA or gDNA derived from T cells, B-cell-depleted T cells, or PBMCs.

Authors' analysis steps: Researchers report that nucleated cell counts were estimated from reference gene primer amplification. This table comes from immunoSEQ multiplex PCR, and its TCRdb copy is limited to in-frame clones, with some not included. The D gene and trimming were derived from the DNA, and the V and J assignments and clone size from that table. The data show approximately 96,000 clones, around nine tenths seen once. Trimming cost V 3 bases and J 5 bases, with 13 bases left between them. Germline CDR1 is MNHEY and CDR2 is SMNVEV (reference sequence). The CDR3 has 14 residues. The clonotype comes from a man in his fifties or sixties with acute or convalescent COVID-19. V gene TRBV27 combines with J gene TRBJ1-2; no firm D call. Sequencing was carried out using peripheral blood. CDR3 region: CASSFSFSGYGYTF. The CDR3 DNA reads TGTGCCAGCAGTTTTTCGTTCTCGGGGTATGGCTACACCTTC.